The present T cell receptor (beta chain) was sequenced within a study of cytomegalovirus exposure and HLA in healthy donors. Points from the study as a whole: A missense DCLRE1C variant was associated with V- and J-gene trimming of TCR beta chains in a later analysis, and an independent cohort replicated the association.

A word on this clone: Its antigen is not known.

Primers included in the PCR were 60 Vbeta and 13 Jbeta primers. Only in-frame clones appear in the TCRdb table, and some are missing; sequencing was by immunoSEQ multiplex PCR. The table lists about 100,000 clones, more than 75% of them singletons. The CDR3 length is 19 residues. Germline-derived CDR1 and CDR2 are LGHNA and YSLEER. Trimming left V 0 bases short and J 4 bases short, with 24 bases between. This sequence originates from a woman aged 55-69 years in good health and CMV-seronegative. Sequences were obtained from PBMCs. This rearrangement joins TRBV4-3 to TRBJ1-2; unclear D gene. CDR3: CASSQDLPAHRDYLYGYTF. In DNA, the CDR3 is TGCGCCAGCAGCCAAGATCTTCCGGCACACCGAGACTACCTCTATGGCTACACCTTC.